This T cell receptor (delta chain) was recorded in a study of Vδ1+ human thymocytes (dated by TCRdb to the late 2010s). For context, the study as a whole: mRNA-level TRG and TRD CDR3 repertoires of highly purified Vdelta1+ thymocytes from young children were characterised as a data resource. The multiplex-based CDR3 amplicon strategy had previously been validated against 5'RACE-based CDR3 amplicon generation methods.

This clone was seen a handful of times. Which antigen it targets is not known. Qualities for individual bases were not recorded, and no much larger clone is one base off. Thymic samples were depleted of alphabeta T cells, then CD3+ TCRVdelta1+ TCRVdelta2- thymocytes were FACS-sorted. A purity of roughly 98% to 99.6% was achieved for sorted Vdelta1+ thymocytes. Thymic specimens were obtained from 8 paediatric patients, aged from roughly 5 days to 16 months, who were undergoing corrective cardiac surgery. After the thymic tissue was dispersed, mononuclear cells were isolated using a Histopaque-1077 density gradient. For staining, the antibodies used were anti-TCRVdelta1 clone TS8.2, anti-TCRVdelta2 clone B6, anti-CD3 clone HIT3a and anti-TCRalphabeta clone IP26. CDR1 and CDR2 (TSWWSYY, QGS) derive from the germline V gene. Trimming removed 1 base from V and 0 bases from J, leaving 36 bases between the germline ends. From cysteine to phenylalanine, the CDR3 is 24 amino acids long. The sequence is cut down to CDR3 DNA, 72 bases in frame from base 1.

Here is what the overall study found, with its caveats: Even though sort purity was high, approximately 21% of thymic TRD sequences were Vdelta2 (and few were Vdelta3), which was not the case for the peripheral blood Vdelta1+ controls. Because no clustering by age or sex was seen, donors were not stratified by age or sex in the analyses. Donors shared many TRG clonotypes (up to roughly 6.9x10^3), but TRD repertoires were essentially private, with at most 130 shared. In contrast to oligoclonal peripheral blood repertoires, thymic TRG and TRD repertoires appeared to be highly polyclonal with Gaussian CDR3 length distributions. The use of highly purified populations and single-cell validation was advised by the authors, since misinterpretation of bulk repertoire data could be caused by unexpected Vdelta2 sequences.

RNA extraction was carried out with the RNeasy mini kit, and reverse transcription was then done using Superscript III. CDR3 amplicons were generated by multiplex PCR with pooled V-gene forward primers and a constant-region reverse primer carrying Illumina adaptor overhangs. After gel purification, the amplicons were indexed with Nextera index primers during seven to nine additional PCR cycles and then purified using AMPure XP beads. Libraries were sequenced on an Illumina MiSeq with paired-end 250 bp reads, dual indexing and roughly 20% PhiX spike-in. Per the authors' processing: FastQC was used to check read quality, and ea-utils fastq-join was used to merge TRG read pairs. IMGT/HighV-QUEST was used to annotate the sequences, only productive sequences with an unambiguous V-gene assignment were kept, and clonotypes were defined as sequences sharing an identical CDR3 sequence. Downstream analysis used VDJtools 1.1.1, tcR 2.2.3, Treemap and vegan Shannon diversity in R 3.4.4. TCRdb reprocessed the public reads with the caller CATT; rows with the same DNA were merged afterwards. The V and J calls, along with clone size, are taken from TCRdb and not from the paper's own processing. This sample holds 45,000 to 75,000 delta-chain clones; roughly 16% were observed only once. The ten largest clones take up approximately 0.4% of the sample.

The rearranged segments are TRDV1 and TRDJ1; 10 matching bases give a weak D call of TRDD3. Input material: Vdelta1+ gamma-delta thymocytes from the thymus. The cell subset or site label, read with the paper, signifies: FACS-sorted CD3+ TCRalphabeta- TCRVdelta1+ TCRVdelta2- thymocytes. The receptor's source is a girl less than two years old who had congenital heart surgery. The DNA reads TGTGCTCTTGGGGAACGGAGGGGCCCTTCCTACCTTTACTGGGGGATCTCAAACACCGATAAACTCATCTTT. This gives the protein CALGERRGPSYLYWGISNTDKLIF.